One and the same sample provided the 17 T cell receptor beta chains below, sequenced in a study of T-cell memory formation after mild COVID-19. Each CDR3 protein gets one entry after TCRdb re-called the 5' RACE reads with MiXCR. The table includes 300,000 to 350,000 distinct CDR3 sequences, 14% detected once. Sequenced sample: PBMCs or a T cell subset sorted from them (not recorded which). The receptor set was obtained from a man aged 18-30 years who had mild COVID-19 (a few samples of this study predate the infection). Cell type and time point are not known.

The rearrangement uses TRBV28 and TRBJ2-2; possibly TRBD2 for D (5 bases). Germline V CDR1 and CDR2: MDHEN, SYDVKM. V was shortened by 10 bases and J by 4 bases, with 13 bases between the two germline ends. This CDR3 region has 13 residues. This CDR3 reads CATLRAGTGELFF. CDR3 coding DNA: TGTGCCACCCTGAGGGCAGGCACCGGGGAGCTGTTTTTT. The variable domain in full, with the rest retrieved from reference TRBV28 and TRBJ2-2, is DVKVTQSSRYLVKRTGEKVFLECVQDMDHENMFWYRQDPGLGLRLIYFSYDVKMKEKGDIPEGYSVSREKKERFSLILESASTNQTSMYLCATLRAGTGELFFGEGSRLTVL.

The V gene is TRBV7-7, the J gene TRBJ2-5, with 9 bases lining up with TRBD2. Germline CDR1 SSHAT, CDR2 FNYEAQ (reference sequence). The CDR3 length is 15 residues. V lost 3 bases, J lost 2 bases, and 4 bases stayed unmatched. CDR3 in amino acids: CASSLAGGEQETQYF. The CDR3 DNA sequence: TGTGCCAGCAGCTTGGCGGGGGGGGAACAAGAGACCCAGTACTTC. Drawing the rest from reference TRBV7-7 and TRBJ2-5, the complete variable domain is GAGVSQSPRYKVTKRGQDVTLRCDPISSHATLYWYQQALGQGPEFLTYFNYEAQPDKSGLPSDRFSAERPEGSISTLTIQRTEQRDSAMYRCASSLAGGEQETQYFGPGTRLLVL.

This clonotype was seen repeatedly, ten times or more. V usage is TRBV7-6 and J usage is TRBJ2-5; D is ambiguous. CDR1 is SGHVS, CDR2 FNYEAQ, per germline. The V and J ends lost 8 bases and 5 bases respectively, with 12 bases between them. This CDR3 is 12 amino acids long. The CDR3 loop reads CASGQGWETQYF. The CDR3 coding sequence is TGTGCCAGCGGGCAAGGGTGGGAGACCCAGTACTTC. Filled out from reference TRBV7-6 and TRBJ2-5, the complete variable domain reads GAGVSQSPRYKVTKRGQDVALRCDPISGHVSLYWYRQALGQGPEFLTYFNYEAQQDKSGLPNDRFSAERPEGSISTLTIQRTEQRDSAMYRCASGQGWETQYFGPGTRLLVL.

This clonotype was detected only a few times. In DNA form, the CDR3 reads TGTGCCACCAGCCGTCTTACAGGGCTCGGTCAGCCCCAGCATTTT. It yields the protein CATSRLTGLGQPQHF. This chain uses TRBV15 with TRBJ1-5; possibly TRBD1 for D (6 bases). The CDR3 extends over 15 amino acids. Trimming removed 5 bases at V and 6 bases at J, with 17 bases between. Germline V gene lookup returns CDR1 LNHNV and CDR2 YYDKDF (reference sequence).

This sequence joins TRBV6-2 or TRBV6-3 and TRBJ1-1; the match to TRBD1 covers 7 bases. The CDR3 is 13 amino acids. Germline CDR1 MNHEY, CDR2 SVGEGT. J gave up 2 bases and V 9 bases, and 6 bases lay outside the gene matches. The CDR3 spells CASHYRGNTEAFF. The CDR3 coding sequence is TGTGCCAGTCACTACAGGGGTAACACTGAAGCTTTCTTT.

The chain recombines TRBV14 with TRBJ1-3; D is ambiguous. Between the trimmed V and J ends, which lost 0 bases and 11 bases, there was a span of 20 bases. This CDR3 region has 16 residues. CDR1 and CDR2 (germline): SGHDN, FVKESK. The CDR3 here is CASSQDSYTELSPIYF. The CDR3 region has the DNA TGTGCCAGCAGCCAAGATAGTTATACAGAGCTGAGTCCCATATATTTT.

This clonotype was seen only a few times. The genes are TRBV18 and TRBJ1-1, with 9 positions matching TRBD1. The CDR3 has 15 residues. Germline CDR1 is KGHSH and CDR2 is LQKENI. The V segment lost 0 bases and the J segment 5 bases; nucleotides outside the gene matches: 4. This CDR3 reads CASSPPDRGLTEAFF. The CDR3 coding sequence is TGTGCCAGCTCACCACCGGACAGGGGATTGACTGAAGCTTTCTTT.

This clonotype appeared a few times. V and J are TRBV20-1 and TRBJ1-2; tentative D call: TRBD1 (6 bases). The germline V gene has CDR1 DFQATT and CDR2 SNEGSKA (reference sequence). The CDR3 loop spans 14 amino acids. V was cut by 0 bases and J by 8 bases, with 16 bases left in between. The CDR3 DNA is TGCAGTGCTAGAGATCTAGGGGGAATTCGGGGCTACACCTTC. Protein: CSARDLGGIRGYTF.

This clonotype was counted between two and nine times. This sequence joins TRBV12-3 or TRBV12-4 and TRBJ2-7; either TRBD1 or TRBD2 may supply D (5 bases each). V was cut by 1 base and J by 5 bases, with 9 bases left in between. The CDR3 runs 13 residues. The CDR3 DNA reads TGTGCCAGCAGTTTAGGAGGGGCCCACGAGCAGTACGTC. Amino acids: CASSLGGAHEQYV.

This clonotype was recorded a few times. The chain carries TRBV9 and TRBJ2-2; D gene uncertain. The CDR3 length is 16 residues. Germline CDR1 is SGDLS and CDR2 is YYNGEE. Deletions cut 1 base from V and 0 bases from J, with 10 bases between. The CDR3 loop reads CASSVYVTANTGELFF. The CDR3 DNA is TGTGCCAGCAGCGTATACGTGACCGCGAACACCGGGGAGCTGTTTTTT.

The V call is TRBV28, the J call TRBJ1-2; unclear D gene. Germline assignment: CDR1 MDHEN and CDR2 SYDVKM. The length of the CDR3 is 12 residues. V was shortened by 9 bases and J by 8 bases, with 16 bases between the two germline ends. The CDR3 coding sequence is TGTGCCAGTTCCACGTCCGGCCTAGGCTACACCTTC. Amino acids: CASSTSGLGYTF.

This clonotype has at least ten counts. The V and J genes are TRBV7-9 and TRBJ2-2; D remains ambiguous. The V gene's germline CDR1 is SEHNR and CDR2 FQNEAQ (reference sequence). V lost 1 base and J 6 bases, leaving 9 bases between the germline ends. The CDR3 is made up of 14 amino acids. DNA for the CDR3: TGTGCCAGCAGCTTAGAGGACGTGTCCGGGGAGCTGTTTTTT. Translation gives CASSLEDVSGELFF. Based on the CDR3 plus reference TRBV7-9 and TRBJ2-2, the full variable domain is DTGVSQNPRHKITKRGQNVTFRCDPISEHNRLYWYRQTLGQGPEFLTYFQNEAQLEKSRLLSDRFSAERPKGSFSTLEIQRTEQGDSAMYLCASSLEDVSGELFFGEGSRLTVL.

This clonotype has more than one count but fewer than ten. V gene TRBV2 combines with J gene TRBJ2-5; D is perhaps TRBD1 (5 bases). With 7 bases removed from V and 3 bases from J, the gap between germline ends came to 15 bases. Germline CDR1 is SNHLY and CDR2 is FYNNEI. The CDR3 has 14 amino acids. The CDR3 protein is CASIMGLVEETQYF. The CDR3 coding sequence is TGTGCCAGCATTATGGGGCTAGTAGAAGAGACCCAGTACTTC.

This clonotype was counted many times. The chain recombines TRBV20-1 with TRBJ2-3, with D perhaps matching TRBD1 (5 bases). The V gene's germline CDR1 is DFQATT and CDR2 SNEGSKA (reference sequence). Trimming stripped 5 bases from V and 0 bases from J, with 12 bases between. The CDR3 covers 14 residues. CDR3 nucleotide sequence: TGCAGTGCTGTAGAAGGGGCGAGCACAGATACGCAGTATTTT. Amino acid sequence: CSAVEGASTDTQYF.

The chain employs TRBV5-6 and TRBJ2-7; perhaps D is TRBD1 or TRBD2 (5 bases each). Germline values: CDR1 SGHDT, CDR2 YYEEEE. Trimming removed 4 bases at V and 4 bases at J, with 18 bases between. The length of the CDR3 is 15 residues. CDR3 nucleotide sequence: TGTGCCAGCAGCGCAGCCGGGACGGTCAAATACGAGCAGTACGTC. It yields the protein CASSAAGTVKYEQYV.

This clonotype was observed a few times. The V call is TRBV6-5, the J call TRBJ1-1; no definite D call. Germline lookup yields CDR1 MNHEY and CDR2 SVGAGI. Trimming took off 2 bases at V and 1 base at J, with 8 bases between the two ends. The CDR3 has 14 residues. The chain's CDR3 is CASSYDGWNTEAFF. CDR3 DNA sequence: TGTGCCAGCAGTTACGACGGGTGGAACACTGAAGCTTTCTTT.

As concerns this clonotype: At one end the junction does not follow the germline gene, possibly because of a read error. The chain combines TRBV5-1 with TRBJ2-1, with 7 nucleotides matching TRBD1. This CDR3 region has 15 residues. The V gene's germline CDR1 is SGHRS and CDR2 YFSETQ. Written as DNA, the CDR3 is TGCGCCAGCAGTTTTGGGACAGCCATGAACAATGGGCAGTTCTTC. Encoded protein: CASSFGTAMNNGQFF.